Given below is one T cell receptor beta chain in context. Enrollees, about 18 to 95 years old, lived in roughly 24 US areas. Recovered status applied to Cohort 3 donors who had two consecutive negative PCRs. It also applied to those with clearance or with symptom resolution. This CDR3 is 14 amino acids long. CDR1 SGHNT and CDR2 YENEEA come from the germline V gene. V shed 1 base and J shed 6 bases, with 10 bases lying between them. This sample was included in a study of blood T cell repertoires in COVID-19. Looking at the study overall: There were acute and convalescent COVID-19 samples, and they came from the United States, Italy and Spain.

TCRdb keeps only in-frame clones here, not all; method: immunoSEQ multiplex PCR. This table holds about 180,000 clones, about 83% found once. The clonotype comes from a woman aged 25 to 39 who had recovered from COVID-19. The gene calls are TRBV11-3 and TRBJ2-1; D not certain. The sample taken for sequencing was PBMCs or T cells enriched from blood (not recorded which). The CDR3 is CASSLAISSNEQFF. CDR3 nucleotides: TGTGCCAGCAGCTTAGCTATTTCATCCAATGAGCAGTTCTTC.